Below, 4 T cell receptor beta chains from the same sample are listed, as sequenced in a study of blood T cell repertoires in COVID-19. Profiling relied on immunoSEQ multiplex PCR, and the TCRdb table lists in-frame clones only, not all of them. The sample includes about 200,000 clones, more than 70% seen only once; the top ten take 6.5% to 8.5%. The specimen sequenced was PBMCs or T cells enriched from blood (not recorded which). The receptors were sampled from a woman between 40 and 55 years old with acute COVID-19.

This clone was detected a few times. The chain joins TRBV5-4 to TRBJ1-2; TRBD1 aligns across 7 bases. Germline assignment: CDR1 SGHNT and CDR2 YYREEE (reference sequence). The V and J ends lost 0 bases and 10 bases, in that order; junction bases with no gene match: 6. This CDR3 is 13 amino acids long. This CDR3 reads CASSLEAGGIYTF. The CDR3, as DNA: TGTGCCAGCAGCTTGGAGGCAGGGGGGATCTACACCTTC.

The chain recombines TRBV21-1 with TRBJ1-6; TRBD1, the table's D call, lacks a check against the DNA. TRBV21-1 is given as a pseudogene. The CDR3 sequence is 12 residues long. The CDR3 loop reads CASSKRGSPLHF. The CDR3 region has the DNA TGTGCCAGCAGCAAAAGGGGGTCACCCCTCCACTTT.

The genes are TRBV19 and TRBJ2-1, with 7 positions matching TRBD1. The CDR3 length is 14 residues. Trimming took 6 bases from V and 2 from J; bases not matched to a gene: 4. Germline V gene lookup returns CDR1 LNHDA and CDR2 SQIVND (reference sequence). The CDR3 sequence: CASSFGQAYNEQFF. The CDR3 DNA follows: TGTGCCAGTAGCTTCGGACAGGCCTACAATGAGCAGTTCTTC.

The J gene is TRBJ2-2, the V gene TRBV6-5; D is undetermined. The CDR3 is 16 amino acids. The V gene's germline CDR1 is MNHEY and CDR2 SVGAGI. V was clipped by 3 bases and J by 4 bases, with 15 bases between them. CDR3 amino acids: CASSYDTSILTGELFF. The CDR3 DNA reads TGTGCCAGCAGTTATGACACCTCAATCCTCACCGGGGAGCTGTTTTTT.